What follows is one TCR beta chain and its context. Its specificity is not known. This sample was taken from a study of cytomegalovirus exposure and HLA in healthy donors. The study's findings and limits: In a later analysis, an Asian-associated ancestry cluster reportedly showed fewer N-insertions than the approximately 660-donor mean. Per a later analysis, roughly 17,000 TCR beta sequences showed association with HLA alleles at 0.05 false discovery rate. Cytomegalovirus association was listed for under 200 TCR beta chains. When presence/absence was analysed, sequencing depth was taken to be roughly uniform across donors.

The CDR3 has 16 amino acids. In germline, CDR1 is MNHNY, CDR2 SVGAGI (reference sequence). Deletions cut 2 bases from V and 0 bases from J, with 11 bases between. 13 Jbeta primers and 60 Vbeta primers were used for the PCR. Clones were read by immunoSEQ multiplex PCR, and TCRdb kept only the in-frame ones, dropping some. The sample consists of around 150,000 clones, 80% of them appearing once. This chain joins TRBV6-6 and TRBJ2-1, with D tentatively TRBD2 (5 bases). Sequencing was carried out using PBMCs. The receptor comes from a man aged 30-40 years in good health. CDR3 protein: CASSYLSGSSYNEQFF. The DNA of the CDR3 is TGTGCCAGCAGTTACCTCTCGGGGAGCTCCTACAATGAGCAGTTCTTC.